Each of the 16 T cell receptor beta chains below was sequenced from the same sample in a study of blood T cell repertoires in COVID-19. Repertoires were generated with immunoSEQ multiplex PCR, while TCRdb's copy carries only in-frame clones and drops some. The sample includes approximately 190,000 clones, approximately 86% seen only once; the top ten take 20% to 25%. Sample: PBMCs or T cells enriched from blood (not recorded which). These receptors came from a woman in her thirties or forties in a cohort exposed to, infected with or recovered from COVID-19 (not recorded which).

The table lists this clone with a few counts. CDR3 DNA: TGTGCCAGCAGTGTAGAGGGAAACCGGCAGGAAGCTTTCTTT. Its protein is CASSVEGNRQEAFF. The genes are TRBV2 and TRBJ1-1; D remains ambiguous. CDR3 length: 14 amino acids. Looked up from germline, CDR1 is SNHLY and CDR2 is FYNNEI. V was trimmed by 4 bases and J by 8 bases, leaving 17 bases between them.

This chain uses TRBV6-6 with TRBJ1-1; no clear D gene. V was pared by 4 bases and J by 4 bases, with 13 bases between. Germline CDR1 is MNHNY and CDR2 is SVGAGI (reference sequence). The CDR3 runs 14 residues. This CDR3 reads CASSFGRGSTEAFF. CDR3 in DNA: TGTGCCAGCAGTTTCGGACGTGGGAGCACTGAAGCTTTCTTT.

The chain joins TRBV7-9 to TRBJ2-2; 9 bases map to TRBD2. CDR3 length: 16 residues. CDR1 and CDR2 (germline): SEHNR, FQNEAQ (reference sequence). J was trimmed by 0 bases and V by 5 bases; bases with no gene match: 4. The CDR3 DNA is TGTGCCAGCAGCGGACCTAGCGGGGCGAACACCGGGGAGCTGTTTTTT. Protein: CASSGPSGANTGELFF.

This chain connects TRBV4-2 to TRBJ2-5, with 11 bases that match TRBD2. The CDR3 has 16 residues. The ends lost 1 base at V and 6 bases at J; junction bases unmatched: 7. Per the germline V gene, CDR1 is LGHNA and CDR2 is YNFKEQ. Here the CDR3 reads CASSQGGLAGGQTQYF. The CDR3 DNA reads TGTGCCAGCAGCCAAGGTGGGCTAGCGGGGGGCCAGACCCAGTACTTC.

V and J are TRBV6-5 and TRBJ1-1; TRBD1 might be the D (5 bases). The V gene's germline CDR1 is MNHEY and CDR2 SVGAGI. V was clipped by 1 base and J by 1 base, with 7 bases between them. CDR3 length: 14 amino acids. CDR3 nucleotide sequence: TGTGCCAGCAGTTACTTTACAGGGAACACTGAAGCTTTCTTT. Amino acids: CASSYFTGNTEAFF.

As DNA, the CDR3 is TGTGCCAGCAGCCCGAGGGACAGGGGGACCCCGGGCGCCAAAAACATTCAGTACTTC. This gives the protein CASSPRDRGTPGAKNIQYF. J is TRBJ2-4 and V is TRBV13, with TRBD1 matching over 11 bases. Germline CDR1 PRHDT, CDR2 FYEKMQ (reference sequence). CDR3 length: 19 residues. The V segment lost 5 bases and the J segment 1 base; nucleotides outside the gene matches: 13. The variable domain in full, completed from reference TRBV13 and TRBJ2-4, reads AAGVIQSPRHLIKEKRETATLKCYPIPRHDTVYWYQQGPGQDPQFLISFYEKMQSDKGSIPDRFSAQQFSDYHSELNMSSLELGDSALYFCASSPRDRGTPGAKNIQYFGAGTRLSVL.

This sequence joins TRBV30 and TRBJ2-7; 8 nucleotides align to TRBD2. In germline, CDR1 is GTSNPN, CDR2 SVGIG (reference sequence). The V and J ends lost 6 bases and 0 bases, in that order; junction bases with no gene match: 7. This CDR3 region has 14 residues. The CDR3 is CACSGGASSYEQYF. The CDR3 DNA reads TGTGCCTGTTCGGGGGGGGCGAGCTCCTACGAGCAGTACTTC.

The CDR3 coding sequence is TGTGCCAGCAGCTTAGTAGGGGGAGGGAATGAAAAACTGTTTTTT. Its protein is CASSLVGGGNEKLFF. V gene TRBV11-2 combines with J gene TRBJ1-4; a weak D match, TRBD1 (6 bases). The V end was cut by 1 base, the J end by 5 bases, with 11 bases between. Germline CDR1 SGHAT, CDR2 FQNNGV. The CDR3 has 15 amino acids.

This chain joins TRBV7-9 and TRBJ2-3; 8 positions agree with TRBD2. Germline assignment: CDR1 SEHNR and CDR2 FQNEAQ (reference sequence). The CDR3 covers 16 residues. V was pared by 5 bases and J by 2 bases, with 9 bases of the junction left unmatched. The CDR3 region is CASSPREGRNTDTQYF. The CDR3 DNA reads as TGTGCCAGCAGCCCTCGGGAGGGGCGGAACACAGATACGCAGTATTTT.

This chain connects TRBV2 to TRBJ1-6; D is ambiguous. V was trimmed by 4 bases and J by 4 bases, leaving 8 bases between them. CDR3 length: 14 amino acids. The germline V gene encodes CDR1 SNHLY and CDR2 FYNNEI. In nucleotides, the CDR3 is TGTGCCAGCAGTGTAGAGGAGTATAATTCACCCCTCCACTTT. Translating it yields CASSVEEYNSPLHF.

The chain combines TRBV27 with TRBJ1-2; no firm D call. CDR3 length: 13 amino acids. V was clipped by 3 bases and J by 8 bases, with 13 bases between them. The germline V gene encodes CDR1 MNHEY and CDR2 SMNVEV (reference sequence). This chain's CDR3 is CASSLGRARGYTF. CDR3 DNA: TGTGCCAGCAGTTTGGGGAGGGCACGGGGCTACACCTTC.

This clone is a singleton in its sample. The chain links TRBV7-9 to TRBJ2-7; a weak D match, TRBD1 (6 bases). Germline assignment: CDR1 SEHNR and CDR2 FQNEAQ (reference sequence). Trimming shortened V by 5 bases and J by 6 bases, and 11 bases separated the two germline ends. The length of the CDR3 is 12 residues. In DNA, the CDR3 is TGTGCCAGCAGCCCGGACAGACTCGAGCAGTACTTC. It is translated as CASSPDRLEQYF.

This rearrangement joins TRBV30 to TRBJ1-2, with unresolved D. Trimming stripped 4 bases from V and 7 bases from J, with 16 bases between. This CDR3 has 13 amino acids. From germline, CDR1 is GTSNPN and CDR2 SVGIG (reference sequence). CDR3 sequence reads: CAWKFMGSSGYTF. CDR3 nucleotides: TGTGCCTGGAAATTTATGGGCTCAAGTGGCTACACCTTC.

This chain uses TRBV11-2 with TRBJ2-3, with D tentatively TRBD2 (7 bases). V was trimmed by 2 bases and J by 2 bases, leaving 14 bases between them. This CDR3 is 16 amino acids long. Germline values: CDR1 SGHAT, CDR2 FQNNGV. This chain's CDR3 is CASSLLWGGYTDTQYF. The CDR3, as DNA: TGTGCCAGCAGCTTATTGTGGGGGGGCTACACAGATACGCAGTATTTT.

The chain is built from TRBV6-5 and TRBJ1-2; D unresolved. Trimming shortened V by 7 bases and J by 4 bases, and 13 bases separated the two germline ends. Germline lookup yields CDR1 MNHEY and CDR2 SVGAGI. The CDR3 has 13 amino acids. The CDR3 DNA follows: TGTGCCAGCACCCCAAGCCCAATCTATGGCTACACCTTC. It codes for CASTPSPIYGYTF.

The chain employs TRBV7-8 and TRBJ2-3, with 7 positions matching TRBD1. CDR1 SGHVS and CDR2 FQNEAQ come from the germline V gene. V was pared by 3 bases and J by 2 bases, with 8 bases of the junction left unmatched. There are 16 residues in the CDR3. The CDR3 protein is CASSFWTGTHTDTQYF. CDR3 DNA sequence: TGTGCCAGCAGCTTCTGGACAGGAACCCACACAGATACGCAGTATTTT.